The rows below give T cell receptor beta chains drawn from one sample of a study of blood T cell repertoires in COVID-19. TCRdb's copy holds only in-frame clones and misses some; the assay was immunoSEQ multiplex PCR. This repertoire shows 250,000 to 350,000 clones, 80% to 90% found once; its top ten account for about 4.1%. The sequenced sample consisted of PBMCs or T cells enriched from blood (not recorded which). Receptors were obtained from a woman younger than 45 who had recovered from COVID-19. The CDR3 runs from the conserved cysteine through the conserved F or W. The order of the fields is D gene, V gene, clone size, J gene, CDR3 protein, CDR3 DNA. D genes are given only for firm matches. Size is stated for part of the rows, as once, few or many counts, or as a class when the clone is expanded.

>-|TRBV18|-|TRBJ1-5
CASSRQARTVSNQPQHF
TGTGCCAGCTCACGACAGGCCAGGACAGTCAGCAATCAGCCCCAGCATTTT
>-|TRBV12-3/TRBV12-4|few|TRBJ1-1
CASSLIPPRAFF
TGTGCCAGCAGTTTAATACCCCCCCGGGCTTTCTTT
>TRBD1|TRBV28|-|TRBJ1-2
CASRDRGGPNYGYTF
TGTGCCAGCCGGGACAGGGGGGGGCCTAACTATGGCTACACCTTC
>-|TRBV11-2|-|TRBJ1-2
CASSESGTLYGYTF
TGTGCCAGCAGCGAGTCCGGGACACTTTATGGCTACACCTTC
>-|TRBV3-1/TRBV3-2|-|TRBJ2-7
CASSQQAGSGEQYF
TGTGCCAGCAGCCAACAGGCAGGGTCTGGGGAGCAGTACTTC
>TRBD2|TRBV11-3|few|TRBJ2-1
CASSLDRLASGNEQFF
TGTGCCAGCAGCTTAGATCGGTTGGCTAGCGGAAATGAGCAGTTCTTC
>-|TRBV27|few|TRBJ1-6
CASGTQVPYNSPLHF
TGTGCCAGCGGTACACAGGTGCCTTATAATTCACCCCTCCACTTT
>-|TRBV30|-|TRBJ2-5
CAWRLGTRTTLQETQYF
TGTGCCTGGAGGCTTGGGACGAGGACTACCCTCCAAGAGACCCAGTACTTC
>-|TRBV6-5|-|TRBJ1-2
CASRIDTGNYGYTF
TGTGCCAGCAGGATCGATACAGGAAACTATGGCTACACCTTC
>-|TRBV10-3|-|TRBJ1-3
CAITSRDSGNTIYF
TGTGCCATCACCTCGAGGGACTCTGGAAACACCATATATTTT
>TRBD1|TRBV27|-|TRBJ2-7
CASSRDRELFSYEQYF
TGTGCCAGTTCGAGGGACAGGGAACTCTTCTCCTACGAGCAGTACTTC
>-|TRBV19|-|TRBJ1-1
CASSTQGIAEAFF
TGTGCCAGTTCTACTCAGGGGATAGCTGAAGCTTTCTTT
>-|TRBV5-1|-|TRBJ2-7
CASSLAGTQGVEQYF
TGCGCCAGCAGCTTGGCCGGGACTCAGGGGGTGGAGCAGTACTTC
>TRBD1|TRBV5-1|-|TRBJ1-6
CASSLDRQGASNSPLHF
TGCGCCAGCAGCTTGGATAGACAGGGGGCTTCGAATTCACCCCTCCACTTT
>TRBD1|TRBV6-5|-|TRBJ1-2
CASSPDRVYGYTF
TGTGCCAGCAGCCCCGACAGGGTGTATGGCTACACCTTC
>-|TRBV7-2|-|TRBJ2-7
CASSRPGTYEQYF
TGTGCCAGCAGCCGACCAGGTACCTACGAGCAGTACTTC
>TRBD2|TRBV11-3|-|TRBJ2-1
CASSSAAGSYNEQFF
TGTGCCAGCAGTTCCGCAGCGGGGTCCTACAATGAGCAGTTCTTC
>-|TRBV7-2|-|TRBJ1-2
CASSLVGGGLHYGYTF
TGTGCCAGCAGCTTAGTCGGAGGAGGGCTTCACTATGGCTACACCTTC
>TRBD1|TRBV6-6|-|TRBJ1-4
CASTYRGGTGAFSATNEKLFF
TGTGCCAGCACCTACAGGGGCGGGACAGGGGCTTTCTCGGCAACTAATGAAAAACTGTTTTTT
>-|TRBV6-6|-|TRBJ2-3
CASRFFSRADTQYF
TGTGCCAGCAGATTCTTCTCGAGGGCAGATACGCAGTATTTT
>TRBD2|TRBV10-1|-|TRBJ2-1
CASSESETSGRFEQFF
TGCGCCAGCAGTGAGTCCGAGACTAGCGGCCGATTCGAGCAGTTCTTC
>-|TRBV29-1|few|TRBJ2-6
CSVEVTGGANVLTF
TGCAGCGTTGAAGTCACCGGGGGGGCCAACGTCCTGACTTTC
>TRBD2|TRBV18|-|TRBJ2-7
CASSPMGQLKRGTSYEQYF
TGTGCCAGCTCACCAATGGGGCAGCTTAAGCGGGGGACCAGCTACGAGCAGTACTTC
>TRBD2|TRBV11-2|-|TRBJ2-1
CASSLEASGSSYNEQFF
TGTGCCAGCAGCTTAGAAGCTAGCGGTTCCTCCTACAATGAGCAGTTCTTC
>-|TRBV5-6|-|TRBJ2-2
CASSRNRGTGELFF
TGTGCCAGCAGTCGCAATAGAGGCACCGGGGAGCTGTTTTTT
>TRBD2|TRBV7-9|-|TRBJ2-7
CASSVAGTRVSYEQYF
TGTGCCAGCAGCGTAGCGGGGACTAGAGTGTCCTACGAGCAGTACTTC
>TRBD1|TRBV6-5|-|TRBJ1-1
CASSTGGTEAFF
TGTGCCAGCAGTACAGGGGGCACTGAAGCTTTCTTT
>-|TRBV7-3|few|TRBJ2-1
CASSLSPGEQFF
TGTGCCAGCAGCTTATCCCCCGGTGAGCAGTTCTTC
>-|TRBV11-3|few|TRBJ2-7
CASSGRTRGYEQYF
TGTGCCAGCAGCGGGAGAACCCGAGGGTACGAGCAGTACTTC
>-|TRBV3-1/TRBV3-2|once|TRBJ1-1
CASSQVISSNTEAFF
TGTGCCAGCAGCCAAGTTATTTCTTCGAACACTGAAGCTTTCTTT
>-|TRBV28|-|TRBJ1-1
CASSLVEMNTEAFF
TGTGCCAGCAGTTTGGTAGAGATGAACACTGAAGCTTTCTTT
>-|TRBV30|-|TRBJ1-1
CAWIWGGEGTEAFF
TGTGCCTGGATTTGGGGAGGTGAGGGCACTGAAGCTTTCTTT
>TRBD1|TRBV11-2|-|TRBJ1-3
CASSDRQGADTIYF
TGTGCCAGCAGCGATCGACAGGGAGCGGACACCATATATTTT
>-|TRBV29-1|-|TRBJ2-7
CSGLKDTTYEQYF
TGCAGCGGCCTCAAGGACACAACCTACGAGCAGTACTTC
>-|TRBV28|-|TRBJ2-1
CASSPRGYNEQFF
TGTGCCAGCAGCCCTCGGGGGTACAATGAGCAGTTCTTC
>-|TRBV2|-|TRBJ1-4
CASSEPSGSSRSDTNEKLFF
TGTGCCAGCAGTGAGCCTAGCGGGAGTTCTCGCTCCGATACCAATGAAAAACTGTTTTTT
>-|TRBV7-9|-|TRBJ1-1
CASSTGQLNTEAFF
TGTGCCAGCAGCACAGGACAGTTGAACACTGAAGCTTTCTTT
>TRBD1|TRBV2|-|TRBJ1-1
CAIPGQGMNTEAFF
TGTGCCATCCCGGGACAGGGTATGAACACTGAAGCTTTCTTT
>-|TRBV5-6|once|TRBJ2-1
CASSLAAVAGKFF
TGTGCCAGCAGCTTGGCGGCGGTGGCAGGGAAGTTCTTC
>TRBD1|TRBV9|-|TRBJ2-2
CASSDGTGASRTGELFF
TGTGCCAGCAGCGACGGGACAGGGGCCAGTAGAACCGGGGAGCTGTTTTTT
>-|TRBV7-3|-|TRBJ2-2
CASSLGTDHSNTGELFF
TGTGCCAGCAGCTTAGGTACAGACCACTCGAACACCGGGGAGCTGTTTTTT
>-|TRBV30|-|TRBJ1-1
CAWDGGSMNTEAFF
TGTGCCTGGGATGGCGGATCCATGAACACTGAAGCTTTCTTT
>-|TRBV2|-|TRBJ2-1
CASSEGLASYNEQFF
TGTGCCAGCAGTGAAGGTCTAGCGAGCTACAATGAGCAGTTCTTC
>-|TRBV4-2|-|TRBJ2-5
CASSQDSGTGRETQYF
TGTGCCAGCAGCCAAGATTCTGGTACAGGGCGGGAGACCCAGTACTTC
>-|TRBV9|once|TRBJ2-7
CASSVAGTSRGQDEQYF
TGTGCCAGCAGCGTAGCAGGGACGAGCAGGGGTCAGGACGAGCAGTACTTC